The rows below give T cell receptor beta chains drawn from one sample of a study of blood T cell repertoires in COVID-19. Measured with immunoSEQ multiplex PCR; TCRdb has only the in-frame clones, and not every one. This sample has tens of thousands of clones, with roughly 78% found just once. Sequences were obtained from peripheral blood. The receptors derive from a human donor in a cohort sampled during active COVID-19. Both conserved end residues are part of each CDR3. A D gene is named only where the DNA matches it firmly. Where a row states a size, it is once, few, many or the class of an expanded clone; other rows omit it.

J gene,clone size,D gene,V gene,CDR3 protein,CDR3 DNA
TRBJ1-5,once,.,TRBV4-1,CASSQDPVSNQPQHF,TGCGCCAGCAGCCAAGATCCAGTTAGCAATCAGCCCCAGCATTTT
TRBJ2-1,.,.,TRBV11-2,CASSLEATGSNEQFF,TGTGCCAGCAGCTTAGAGGCTACAGGGTCAAATGAGCAGTTCTTC
TRBJ2-1,.,TRBD2,TRBV5-5,CASSGGTSGSYNEQFF,TGTGCCAGCAGCGGAGGTACTAGCGGGAGCTACAATGAGCAGTTCTTC
TRBJ2-3,few,.,TRBV5-1,CASSSGSTDTQYF,TGCGCCAGCAGCTCTGGGAGTACAGATACGCAGTATTTT
TRBJ1-4,.,TRBD1,TRBV7-9,CASSSRQGGSEKLFF,TGTGCCAGCAGTTCCAGACAGGGAGGAAGTGAAAAACTGTTTTTT
TRBJ2-1,.,TRBD2,TRBV15,CATSGLAGDSYNEQFF,TGTGCCACCAGCGGCCTAGCGGGAGATTCCTACAATGAGCAGTTCTTC
TRBJ2-5,.,TRBD2,TRBV14,CASSQGRLAGGQKETQYF,TGTGCCAGCAGCCAAGGCCGGCTAGCGGGAGGGCAGAAAGAGACCCAGTACTTC
TRBJ2-1,once,TRBD2,TRBV4-3,CASSQDLLGLAGYNEQFF,TGCGCCAGCAGCCAAGATCTCTTGGGACTAGCGGGGTACAATGAGCAGTTCTTC
TRBJ1-5,.,.,TRBV6-2/TRBV6-3,CASGPGGANDQPQHF,TGTGCCAGCGGCCCGGGGGGGGCGAATGATCAGCCCCAGCATTTT
TRBJ2-2,.,.,TRBV2,CASRRESSGELFF,TGTGCCAGCCGCCGGGAGTCGAGCGGGGAGCTGTTTTTT
TRBJ2-2,.,.,TRBV12-3/TRBV12-4,CASGLAYTGELFF,TGTGCCAGCGGGCTAGCGTACACCGGGGAGCTGTTTTTT
TRBJ1-5,once,TRBD1,TRBV6-6,CASRDRGLDQPQHF,TGTGCCAGCAGAGACAGGGGGCTCGATCAGCCCCAGCATTTT
TRBJ2-5,.,TRBD1,TRBV15,CATSSGTGGKETQYF,TGTGCCACCAGCTCCGGGACAGGGGGCAAAGAGACCCAGTACTTC
TRBJ2-1,few,.,TRBV30,CAWSWSGEQFF,TGTGCCTGGAGTTGGTCCGGTGAGCAGTTCTTC
TRBJ2-7,.,.,TRBV30,CAWSVGQGMSYEQYF,TGTGCCTGGAGTGTCGGGCAGGGAATGTCCTACGAGCAGTACTTC
TRBJ2-7,.,TRBD2,TRBV5-4,CASSLSGTTSYEQYF,TGTGCCAGCAGCTTATCCGGGACTACCTCCTACGAGCAGTACTTC
TRBJ1-2,.,.,TRBV7-2,CASSLAGRMGYGYTF,TGTGCCAGCAGCTTAGCGGGGCGAATGGGGTATGGCTACACCTTC
TRBJ2-5,.,.,TRBV4-2,CASSQGTGQPAKTQYF,TGTGCCAGCAGCCAAGGCACTGGGCAGCCGGCCAAGACCCAGTACTTC
TRBJ2-3,.,TRBD2,TRBV19,CASRGTSGINTQYF,TGTGCCAGTAGGGGGACTAGCGGGATAAATACGCAGTATTTT
TRBJ1-2,once,TRBD1,TRBV5-8,CASSSGQGSNYGYTF,TGTGCCAGCAGCTCCGGACAGGGAAGTAACTATGGCTACACCTTC
TRBJ1-2,.,.,TRBV5-8,CASSRSGTTAYTF,TGTGCCAGCAGCCGAAGCGGGACGACGGCCTACACCTTC
TRBJ2-7,.,TRBD1,TRBV7-2,CASSLKQGAEQYF,TGTGCCAGCAGCTTGAAACAGGGGGCCGAGCAGTACTTC
TRBJ1-1,.,.,TRBV19,CASNKMNTEAFF,TGTGCCAGTAACAAAATGAACACTGAAGCTTTCTTT
TRBJ1-1,.,.,TRBV3-1/TRBV3-2,CASSQDSTPGARAFF,TGTGCCAGCAGCCAAGATTCAACACCTGGAGCCCGAGCTTTCTTT
TRBJ2-3,.,.,TRBV4-1,CASSQDRGGADTQYF,TGCGCCAGCAGCCAAGATCGGGGTGGGGCAGATACGCAGTATTTT